What follows is one TCR beta chain and its context. The data originate from a study of blood T cell repertoires in COVID-19. The study drew participants aged roughly 18 to 95 years from around 24 US areas. What the recovered Cohort 3 donors had was two negative PCRs, clearance, or symptom resolution. The method was immunoSEQ multiplex PCR; TCRdb's version includes in-frame clones alone and lacks a portion of them. The data contain about 180,000 clones, around 80% of them singletons. This TCR was sampled from a woman between 50 and 59 years old who had recovered from COVID-19. Material: PBMCs or T cells enriched from blood (not recorded which).

In nucleotides, the CDR3 is TGTGCCAGCAGTTACTCGATTTCGGGTTCCTATGGCTACACCTTC. The encoded protein is CASSYSISGSYGYTF. The rearrangement links TRBV6-5 to TRBJ1-2; D is uncertain. Germline CDR1 is MNHEY and CDR2 is SVGAGI. V dropped 0 bases and J dropped 4 bases, with 12 bases sitting between them. This CDR3 region has 15 residues.